These T cell receptor beta chains were read from a single sample in a study of blood T cell repertoires in COVID-19. Some clones are missing from TCRdb's copy, which holds only in-frame ones; the method was immunoSEQ multiplex PCR. The sample lists about 60,000 clones, 65% to 90% occurring once. Sequenced material: peripheral blood. These receptors were taken from a man in his forties with acute or convalescent COVID-19. CDR3s include the opening cysteine and the closing phenylalanine or tryptophan. Fields, in order: D gene, clone size, V gene, J gene, CDR3 DNA, CDR3 protein. D genes are given only for firm matches. Rows give clone size only sometimes, using once, few, many, or a class for an expanded clone.

D gene: TRBD1
clone size: .
V gene: TRBV11-3
J gene: TRBJ2-7
CDR3 DNA: TGTGCCAGCAGCTTCCGGACAGGATATTACGAGCAGTACTTC
CDR3 protein: CASSFRTGYYEQYF

D gene: TRBD1
clone size: .
V gene: TRBV11-3
J gene: TRBJ2-2
CDR3 DNA: TGTGCCAGCAGCTTAGATCGCTACAGGGGCGACACCGGGGAGCTGTTTTTT
CDR3 protein: CASSLDRYRGDTGELFF

D gene: .
clone size: .
V gene: TRBV5-4
J gene: TRBJ2-3
CDR3 DNA: TGTGCCAGCAGCTTGTCTCTCACGGGGGGCAGGACAGATACGCAGTATTTT
CDR3 protein: CASSLSLTGGRTDTQYF

D gene: .
clone size: .
V gene: TRBV12-5
J gene: TRBJ1-6
CDR3 DNA: TGTGCTAGTGGTTTGACTCGCTCACCCCTCCACTTT
CDR3 protein: CASGLTRSPLHF

D gene: .
clone size: .
V gene: TRBV24-1
J gene: TRBJ1-2
CDR3 DNA: TGTGCCACCAGTGTAAAGGGGTTAAACTATGGCTACACCTTC
CDR3 protein: CATSVKGLNYGYTF

D gene: TRBD2
clone size: .
V gene: TRBV5-4
J gene: TRBJ2-7
CDR3 DNA: TGTGCCAGCAGCTTGACTCGGGGGGGCCGCTACGAGCAGTACTTC
CDR3 protein: CASSLTRGGRYEQYF

D gene: .
clone size: .
V gene: TRBV7-2
J gene: TRBJ1-2
CDR3 DNA: TGTGCCAGCAGCTTCCTGGGGGGAGGGAAAGGCTACACCTTC
CDR3 protein: CASSFLGGGKGYTF

D gene: TRBD1
clone size: once
V gene: TRBV10-3
J gene: TRBJ1-5
CDR3 DNA: TGTGCCATCAGTGATCAGGGGGCGGCTCAGCCCCAGCATTTT
CDR3 protein: CAISDQGAAQPQHF

D gene: TRBD1
clone size: .
V gene: TRBV2
J gene: TRBJ1-4
CDR3 DNA: TGTGCCACCGCGACCCGGACAGGGATTAATGAAAAACTGTTTTTT
CDR3 protein: CATATRTGINEKLFF

D gene: .
clone size: .
V gene: TRBV6-6
J gene: TRBJ1-4
CDR3 DNA: TGTGCCAGCGGCGGAGGGACCCTTGGAGAAAAACTGTTTTTT
CDR3 protein: CASGGGTLGEKLFF

D gene: .
clone size: .
V gene: TRBV7-2
J gene: TRBJ1-4
CDR3 DNA: TGTGCCAGCAGCTTAGGTCTGCGGAGTGAAGAAAAACTGTTTTTT
CDR3 protein: CASSLGLRSEEKLFF

D gene: .
clone size: .
V gene: TRBV5-1
J gene: TRBJ1-2
CDR3 DNA: TGCGCCAGCACGTGGTCAGCGGATAGCTATGGCTACACCTTC
CDR3 protein: CASTWSADSYGYTF

D gene: .
clone size: .
V gene: TRBV7-3
J gene: TRBJ2-6
CDR3 DNA: TGTGCCAGCAGCTCCGGACTCTCTGGGGCCAACGTCCTGACTTTC
CDR3 protein: CASSSGLSGANVLTF

D gene: .
clone size: .
V gene: TRBV14
J gene: TRBJ1-4
CDR3 DNA: TGTGCCAGCAGCTCACAGGGCACTCCGAATGAAAAACTGTTTTTT
CDR3 protein: CASSSQGTPNEKLFF

D gene: .
clone size: .
V gene: TRBV7-6
J gene: TRBJ1-3
CDR3 DNA: TGTGCCAGCAGCTTTGCGGGGGTATTTTCTGGAAACACCATATATTTT
CDR3 protein: CASSFAGVFSGNTIYF

D gene: TRBD2
clone size: .
V gene: TRBV6-4
J gene: TRBJ2-2
CDR3 DNA: TGTGCCAGCAGAGTAGCGGGGGGCACCGGCACCGGGGAGCTGTTTTTT
CDR3 protein: CASRVAGGTGTGELFF

D gene: .
clone size: .
V gene: TRBV19
J gene: TRBJ2-5
CDR3 DNA: TGTGCCAGTAGTCGATACAGGGTTGGGATTACCTCCAACGCAGAGACCCAGTACTTC
CDR3 protein: CASSRYRVGITSNAETQYF

D gene: .
clone size: .
V gene: TRBV27
J gene: TRBJ2-2
CDR3 DNA: TGTGCCAGCAGTTTATCGACTCAGGGAACCGGGGAGCTGTTTTTT
CDR3 protein: CASSLSTQGTGELFF

D gene: TRBD1
clone size: .
V gene: TRBV19
J gene: TRBJ1-2
CDR3 DNA: TGTGCCAGTAGTGTAGGACAGGGATATTCTTATGGCTACACCTTC
CDR3 protein: CASSVGQGYSYGYTF

D gene: .
clone size: .
V gene: TRBV19
J gene: TRBJ1-2
CDR3 DNA: TGTGCCAGTAGTATCACAACCGACAGAGGAGAGGGCTACACCTTC
CDR3 protein: CASSITTDRGEGYTF

D gene: .
clone size: .
V gene: TRBV18
J gene: TRBJ2-7
CDR3 DNA: TGTGCCAGCTCACCCGTCGCCTCCTTAGAGGGCGAGCAGTACTTC
CDR3 protein: CASSPVASLEGEQYF

D gene: TRBD1
clone size: .
V gene: TRBV30
J gene: TRBJ1-1
CDR3 DNA: TGTGCCTGGAGAGGGGACAGGAAAAACACTGAAGCTTTCTTT
CDR3 protein: CAWRGDRKNTEAFF

D gene: TRBD2
clone size: .
V gene: TRBV13
J gene: TRBJ2-4
CDR3 DNA: TGTGCCAGCAGCTCTTACTTGGCGGGGGGCCCGGTAAACATTCAGTACTTC
CDR3 protein: CASSSYLAGGPVNIQYF

D gene: TRBD1
clone size: .
V gene: TRBV4-1
J gene: TRBJ2-7
CDR3 DNA: TGCGCCAGCAGCCAGACAGGGTCGTTAGACGAGCAGTACTTC
CDR3 protein: CASSQTGSLDEQYF

D gene: TRBD2
clone size: .
V gene: TRBV29-1
J gene: TRBJ2-1
CDR3 DNA: TGCAGCGTCCCGCCGACTAGCGGGGAATATAATGAGCAGTTCTTC
CDR3 protein: CSVPPTSGEYNEQFF

D gene: .
clone size: once
V gene: TRBV4-2
J gene: TRBJ2-7
CDR3 DNA: TGTGCCAGCAGCCAAGGAAGTTCTAGCTCCTACGAGCAGTACTTC
CDR3 protein: CASSQGSSSSYEQYF

D gene: .
clone size: .
V gene: TRBV20-1
J gene: TRBJ2-7
CDR3 DNA: TGCAGTGCTAGTAGGGGTAGCTACGAGCAGTACTTC
CDR3 protein: CSASRGSYEQYF

D gene: TRBD1
clone size: .
V gene: TRBV10-1
J gene: TRBJ1-3
CDR3 DNA: TGCGCCAGCAGTGGGACAGGGTCTGGGAAGTCTGGAAACACCATATATTTT
CDR3 protein: CASSGTGSGKSGNTIYF

D gene: .
clone size: .
V gene: TRBV2
J gene: TRBJ2-5
CDR3 DNA: TGTGCCAGCGATCCGGGAATGCAAGAGACCCAGTACTTC
CDR3 protein: CASDPGMQETQYF

D gene: TRBD1
clone size: .
V gene: TRBV4-1
J gene: TRBJ2-5
CDR3 DNA: TGCGCCAGCAGCTGGGGGACAGGGGCGCGAGAGACCCAGTACTTC
CDR3 protein: CASSWGTGARETQYF

D gene: .
clone size: .
V gene: TRBV2
J gene: TRBJ1-2
CDR3 DNA: TGTGCCAGCAGTGCGGGACTTCATGGCTACACCTTC
CDR3 protein: CASSAGLHGYTF

D gene: .
clone size: .
V gene: TRBV10-2
J gene: TRBJ1-2
CDR3 DNA: TGCGCCAGCAGTGAGGCTCAGGGTGGCTATGGCTACACCTTC
CDR3 protein: CASSEAQGGYGYTF

D gene: TRBD2
clone size: .
V gene: TRBV11-3
J gene: TRBJ2-3
CDR3 DNA: TGTGCCAGCAGCTCAAGGAGTCTAGCGGGGGTCCCAAGGCAGTATTTT
CDR3 protein: CASSSRSLAGVPRQYF

D gene: TRBD1
clone size: .
V gene: TRBV28
J gene: TRBJ1-6
CDR3 DNA: TGTGCCAGCAGCTTGGGGCAGGGGGGCTATAATTCACCCCTCCACTTT
CDR3 protein: CASSLGQGGYNSPLHF

D gene: .
clone size: .
V gene: TRBV30
J gene: TRBJ2-7
CDR3 DNA: TGTGCCTCGCTCGCGACTGGCTCCTACGAGCAGTACTTC
CDR3 protein: CASLATGSYEQYF

D gene: .
clone size: .
V gene: TRBV6-6
J gene: TRBJ1-4
CDR3 DNA: TGTGCCAGCAGTTACTCGACTTTACTGTTTTTT
CDR3 protein: CASSYSTLLFF

D gene: .
clone size: .
V gene: TRBV12-2
J gene: TRBJ1-2
CDR3 DNA: TGTGCAAGTCGCCCCACGTGGGCCTCTTATGGCTACACCTTC
CDR3 protein: CASRPTWASYGYTF

D gene: .
clone size: .
V gene: TRBV15
J gene: TRBJ2-3
CDR3 DNA: TGTGCCACCAGCAGAGACGGCGGTTCTTCAGATACGCAGTATTTT
CDR3 protein: CATSRDGGSSDTQYF

D gene: .
clone size: .
V gene: TRBV11-3
J gene: TRBJ1-2
CDR3 DNA: TGTGCCAGCAGCTTATCGGGGGGCGACTATGGCTACACCTTC
CDR3 protein: CASSLSGGDYGYTF

D gene: .
clone size: .
V gene: TRBV30
J gene: TRBJ1-6
CDR3 DNA: TGTGCCTGGACAGGGGAATATAATTCACCCCTCCACTTT
CDR3 protein: CAWTGEYNSPLHF

D gene: .
clone size: .
V gene: TRBV6-5
J gene: TRBJ2-2
CDR3 DNA: TGTGCCAGGTTACAGGGACGCACCGGGGAGCTGTTTTTT
CDR3 protein: CARLQGRTGELFF

D gene: TRBD1
clone size: .
V gene: TRBV5-4
J gene: TRBJ1-1
CDR3 DNA: TGTGCCAGCAGCTTTCAGGGGGCGGTAGGGAGGAACACTGAAGCTTTCTTT
CDR3 protein: CASSFQGAVGRNTEAFF

D gene: TRBD2
clone size: few
V gene: TRBV4-1
J gene: TRBJ2-3
CDR3 DNA: TGCGCCAGCAGCCAATCGGGACTAGCGGGGACGGGGGATACGCAGTATTTT
CDR3 protein: CASSQSGLAGTGDTQYF

D gene: .
clone size: .
V gene: TRBV6-5
J gene: TRBJ1-1
CDR3 DNA: TGTGCCACCCAGGGGCATTGGACTGAAGCTTTCTTT
CDR3 protein: CATQGHWTEAFF

D gene: .
clone size: .
V gene: TRBV4-1
J gene: TRBJ1-4
CDR3 DNA: TGCGCCAGCAGCCACGACAGCAATGAAAAACTGTTTTTT
CDR3 protein: CASSHDSNEKLFF

D gene: .
clone size: .
V gene: TRBV10-3
J gene: TRBJ2-3
CDR3 DNA: TGTGCCATCAGTGAGTCGACGACAACAGATACGCAGTATTTT
CDR3 protein: CAISESTTTDTQYF

D gene: TRBD1
clone size: few
V gene: TRBV24-1
J gene: TRBJ2-3
CDR3 DNA: TGTGCCACCAGTGATCCCGGGACAGGGAACACAGATACGCAGTATTTT
CDR3 protein: CATSDPGTGNTDTQYF

D gene: .
clone size: once
V gene: TRBV5-4
J gene: TRBJ1-1
CDR3 DNA: TGTGCCAGCAGCCGTCTGGGGTCGGGGACTGAAGCTTTCTTT
CDR3 protein: CASSRLGSGTEAFF